A single sample gave rise to the 14 T cell receptor beta chains below, sequenced in a study of blood T cell repertoires in COVID-19. Assay used: immunoSEQ multiplex PCR; TCRdb lists only in-frame clones, some missing. The sample lists about 160,000 clones; over 65% were seen once. Sequencing was done on a sample of peripheral blood. The receptors derive from a man aged 65 to 85 with acute or convalescent COVID-19.

The CDR3 loop reads CASSLGDRIQETQYF. The CDR3 region has the DNA TGTGCCAGCAGCTTAGGGGACAGAATCCAAGAGACCCAGTACTTC. This chain joins TRBV11-2 and TRBJ2-5; TRBD1 aligns across 7 bases. V lost 1 base to trimming and J lost 1 base; unmatched junction nucleotides: 3. CDR3 length: 15 residues. The germline V gene encodes CDR1 SGHAT and CDR2 FQNNGV.

The chain carries TRBV7-3 and TRBJ2-2; TRBD2 matches at 14 bases. The V and J ends lost 5 bases and 0 bases, in that order; junction bases with no gene match: 5. Germline lookup yields CDR1 SGHTA and CDR2 FQGTGA. The CDR3 extends over 18 amino acids. As DNA, the CDR3 is TGTGCCAGCAGCGCGGGACTAGCGGGGGCCGCGAACACCGGGGAGCTGTTTTTT. It specifies CASSAGLAGAANTGELFF.

This sequence joins TRBV28 and TRBJ1-2; D perhaps matches TRBD1 (6 bases). CDR1 and CDR2 (germline): MDHEN, SYDVKM. V was cut by 5 bases and J by 8 bases, with 12 bases left in between. The CDR3 extends over 12 amino acids. In DNA, the CDR3 is TGTGCCAGCAGTCTTACAGGGAGCGGCTACACCTTC. Amino acid sequence: CASSLTGSGYTF.

This chain connects TRBV24-1 to TRBJ2-1; 16 bases agree with TRBD2. V lost 3 bases, J lost 7 bases, and 2 bases stayed unmatched. In germline, CDR1 is KGHDR, CDR2 SFDVKD. The CDR3 is 16 amino acids. The DNA for the CDR3 is TGTGCCACCAGTGATAAGGGACTAGCGGGAGGGAATGAGCAGTTCTTC. It encodes CATSDKGLAGGNEQFF.

This chain uses TRBV28 with TRBJ1-1; D possibly corresponds to TRBD1 (5 bases). V was shortened by 11 bases and J by 1 base, with 17 bases between the two germline ends. The CDR3 is made up of 14 amino acids. Germline V gene lookup returns CDR1 MDHEN and CDR2 SYDVKM. CDR3 bases: TGTGCCTTAGGAGGGGCTGGGGGGAACACTGAAGCTTTCTTT. Translation gives CALGGAGGNTEAFF.

This clone has more than one count but fewer than ten. The chain carries TRBV7-9 and TRBJ1-5, with D possibly TRBD1 on 6 matching bases. The CDR3 is made up of 14 amino acids. Germline V gene lookup returns CDR1 SEHNR and CDR2 FQNEAQ (reference sequence). Trimming removed 10 bases at V and 0 bases at J, with 13 bases between. In nucleotides, the CDR3 is TGTGCCACCCAGGGGCGGAATAGCAATCAGCCCCAGCATTTT. It is translated as CATQGRNSNQPQHF.

The chain carries TRBV28 and TRBJ2-4; D unresolved. This CDR3 is 14 amino acids long. Germline lookup yields CDR1 MDHEN and CDR2 SYDVKM. Trimming removed 7 bases from V and 6 bases from J, with 16 bases in between. CDR3 protein: CASTSTPLRNIQYF. The CDR3 DNA reads as TGTGCCAGCACCTCGACTCCCCTGAGAAACATTCAGTACTTC.

The rearrangement links TRBV18 to TRBJ1-1; no firm D call. CDR3 length: 16 residues. The germline V gene encodes CDR1 KGHSH and CDR2 LQKENI. Trimming cost V 6 bases and J 0 bases, with 17 bases left between them. CDR3 sequence: CASSPTSTEMNTEAFF. CDR3 nucleotides: TGTGCCAGCTCTCCCACCTCAACAGAGATGAACACTGAAGCTTTCTTT.

This clone has a handful of counts. The chain links TRBV12-3 or TRBV12-4 to TRBJ1-6; D gene ambiguous. The V and J ends lost 7 bases and 8 bases respectively, with 12 bases between them. This CDR3 has 13 residues. The CDR3 protein is CASTRGIHSPLHF. The DNA for the CDR3 is TGTGCCAGCACCCGGGGAATTCATTCACCCCTCCACTTT.

The chain joins TRBV9 to TRBJ2-7; D is perhaps TRBD1 (6 bases). CDR1 and CDR2 (germline): SGDLS, YYNGEE. V lost 4 bases, J lost 3 bases, and 14 bases lay in between. The CDR3 spans 14 residues. In DNA form, the CDR3 reads TGTGCCAGCAGCCCGGCCGGGACAAACTACGAGCAGTACTTC. Translation: CASSPAGTNYEQYF.

A single count supports this clone. The V call is TRBV9, the J call TRBJ2-1; 13 bases map to TRBD2. Germline-derived CDR1 and CDR2 are SGDLS and YYNGEE. Trimming took 0 bases from V and 3 from J; bases not matched to a gene: 0. The CDR3 length is 16 residues. The CDR3 sequence is CASSVGTSGSYNEQFF. For the CDR3, the DNA is TGTGCCAGCAGCGTAGGGACTAGCGGGAGCTACAATGAGCAGTTCTTC.

This chain joins TRBV6-6 and TRBJ1-3, with 8 positions matching TRBD1. V trimming: 4 bases; J trimming: 2 bases; junction bases outside the gene matches: 1. This CDR3 spans 14 amino acids. Germline V CDR1 and CDR2: MNHNY, SVGAGI (reference sequence). CDR3 region: CASSSQGAGNTIYF. The CDR3 nucleotides are TGTGCCAGCAGTTCACAGGGGGCTGGAAACACCATATATTTT.

This clone was observed a few times. The chain uses TRBV6-5 and TRBJ1-6; maybe TRBD1 (6 bases). V lost 7 bases and J 8 bases, leaving 12 bases between the germline ends. The CDR3 extends over 13 amino acids. Per germline, CDR1 MNHEY and CDR2 SVGAGI. The CDR3 DNA sequence: TGTGCCAGCACCCCAGGGGACCATTCACCCCTCCACTTT. Its translation: CASTPGDHSPLHF.

The chain joins TRBV12-5 to TRBJ1-5; perhaps TRBD1 as D (6 bases). CDR1 is LGHNT, CDR2 FRNRAP, per germline. Trimming stripped 0 bases from V and 1 base from J, with 13 bases between. The length of the CDR3 is 17 residues. The CDR3 nucleotides are TGTGCTAGTGGTTTGGTAGGGGGGGCAGGGAGCAATCAGCCCCAGCATTTT. It encodes CASGLVGGAGSNQPQHF.